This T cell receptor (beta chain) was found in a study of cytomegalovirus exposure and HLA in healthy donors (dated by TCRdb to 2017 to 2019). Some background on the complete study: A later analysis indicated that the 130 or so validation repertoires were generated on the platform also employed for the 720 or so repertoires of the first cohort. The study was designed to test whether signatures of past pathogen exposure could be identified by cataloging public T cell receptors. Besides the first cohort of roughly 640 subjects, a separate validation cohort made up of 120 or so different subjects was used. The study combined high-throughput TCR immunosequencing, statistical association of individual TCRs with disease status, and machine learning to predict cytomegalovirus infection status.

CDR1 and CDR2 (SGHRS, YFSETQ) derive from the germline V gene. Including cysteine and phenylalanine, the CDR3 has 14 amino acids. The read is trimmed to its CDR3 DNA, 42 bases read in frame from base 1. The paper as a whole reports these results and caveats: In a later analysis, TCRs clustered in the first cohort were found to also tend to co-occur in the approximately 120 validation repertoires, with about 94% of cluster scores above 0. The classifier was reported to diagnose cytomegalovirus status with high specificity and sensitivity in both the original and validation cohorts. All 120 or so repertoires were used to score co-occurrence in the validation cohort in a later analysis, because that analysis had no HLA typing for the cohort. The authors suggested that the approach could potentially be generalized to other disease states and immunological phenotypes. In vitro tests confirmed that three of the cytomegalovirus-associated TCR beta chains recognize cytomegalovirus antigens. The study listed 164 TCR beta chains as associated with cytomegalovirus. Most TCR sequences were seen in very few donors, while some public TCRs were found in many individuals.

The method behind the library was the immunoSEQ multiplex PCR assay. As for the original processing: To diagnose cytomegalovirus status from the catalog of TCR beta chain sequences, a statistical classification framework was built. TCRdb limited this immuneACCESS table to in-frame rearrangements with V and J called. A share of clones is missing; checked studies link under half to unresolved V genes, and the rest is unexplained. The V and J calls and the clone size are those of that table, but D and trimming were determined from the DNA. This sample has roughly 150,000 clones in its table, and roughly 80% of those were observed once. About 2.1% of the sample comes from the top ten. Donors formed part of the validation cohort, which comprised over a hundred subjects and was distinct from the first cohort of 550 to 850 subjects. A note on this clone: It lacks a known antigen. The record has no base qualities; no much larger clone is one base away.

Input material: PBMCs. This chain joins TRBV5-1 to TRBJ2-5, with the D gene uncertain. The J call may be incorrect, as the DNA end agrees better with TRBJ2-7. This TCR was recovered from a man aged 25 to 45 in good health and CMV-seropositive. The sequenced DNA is TGCGCCAGCAGCATCCAAGCCCATGGTTACGAGCAGTACTTC. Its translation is CASSIQAHGYEQYF.